The present T cell receptor (beta chain) was sequenced within a study of blood T cell repertoires in COVID-19. The ends were cut back, 3 bases at V and 9 bases at J, with 15 bases in the middle. The CDR3 contains 14 residues. Germline V CDR1 and CDR2: LGHDT, YNNKEL (reference sequence). TCRdb keeps only in-frame clones here, not all; method: immunoSEQ multiplex PCR. The sample holds some 320,000 clones, around 90% seen once. The sample holds a few counts of this clone. Material for sequencing was PBMCs or T cells enriched from blood (not recorded which). The source is a man in his 60s who had recovered from COVID-19. V and J are TRBV3-1 (or the pseudogene TRBV3-2) and TRBJ2-1, with a weak D call TRBD2 (6 bases). CDR3 nucleotides: TGTGCCAGCAGCCATAATCCTGGGGAGGTTGAGCAGTTCTTC. Protein product: CASSHNPGEVEQFF.